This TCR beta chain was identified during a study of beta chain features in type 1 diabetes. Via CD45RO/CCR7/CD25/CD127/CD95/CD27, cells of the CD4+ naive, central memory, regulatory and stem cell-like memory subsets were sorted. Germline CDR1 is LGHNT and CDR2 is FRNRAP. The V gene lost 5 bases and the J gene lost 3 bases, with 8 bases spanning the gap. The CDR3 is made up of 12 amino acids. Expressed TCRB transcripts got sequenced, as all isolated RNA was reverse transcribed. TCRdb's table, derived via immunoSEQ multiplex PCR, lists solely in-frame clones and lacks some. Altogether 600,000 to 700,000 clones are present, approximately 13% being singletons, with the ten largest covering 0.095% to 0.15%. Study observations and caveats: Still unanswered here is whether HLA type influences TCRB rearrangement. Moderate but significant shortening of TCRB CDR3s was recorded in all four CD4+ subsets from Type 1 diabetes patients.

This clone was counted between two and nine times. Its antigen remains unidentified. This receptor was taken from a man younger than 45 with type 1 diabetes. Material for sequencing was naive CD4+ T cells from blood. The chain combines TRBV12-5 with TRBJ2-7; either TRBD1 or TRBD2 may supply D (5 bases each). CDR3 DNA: TGTGCTAGTGGTCGGGGCTTCTACGAGCAGTACTTC. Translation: CASGRGFYEQYF. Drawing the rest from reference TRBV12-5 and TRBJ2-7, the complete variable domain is DARVTQTPRHKVTEMGQEVTMRCQPILGHNTVFWYRQTMMQGLELLAYFRNRAPLDDSGMPKDRFSAEMPDATLATLKIQPSEPRDSAVYFCASGRGFYEQYFGPGTRLTVT.